This record looks at one T cell receptor (beta chain) sequence and its context. Per the germline V gene, CDR1 is SGHTA and CDR2 is FQGNSA. The V gene end was trimmed by 5 bases and the J gene end by 3 bases; junction bases not matched to a gene: 8. CDR3 length equals 16 residues. Repertoires were generated with immunoSEQ multiplex PCR, while TCRdb's copy carries only in-frame clones and drops some. The table lists approximately 7,700 clones, about 60% of them singletons, with approximately 9% in the top ten. The treatment denotes: randomized to nivolumab then ipilimumab (arm A) or the reverse (arm B). None of the patients previously received DNA-damaging chemotherapy. Live CD3+CD8+ CD19− CD56− cells were sorted from PBMCs. The sample originates from a study of sequential checkpoint blockade in melanoma. Study as a whole: Patients were randomized 1:1 to nivolumab-then-ipilimumab or ipilimumab-then-nivolumab first-line. Each arm's sequence ended with maintenance nivolumab.

V and J are TRBV7-2 and TRBJ2-7; 12 bases agree with TRBD2. The clonotype was recovered from a human donor with melanoma. The material was CD8+ T cells sorted from blood (inferred from file names), obtained from a patient given nivolumab and ipilimumab in sequence. In DNA form, the CDR3 reads TGTGCCAGCAGCGTAACTAGCGGGAGGTTCGTCTACGAGCAGTACTTC. Residues: CASSVTSGRFVYEQYF.